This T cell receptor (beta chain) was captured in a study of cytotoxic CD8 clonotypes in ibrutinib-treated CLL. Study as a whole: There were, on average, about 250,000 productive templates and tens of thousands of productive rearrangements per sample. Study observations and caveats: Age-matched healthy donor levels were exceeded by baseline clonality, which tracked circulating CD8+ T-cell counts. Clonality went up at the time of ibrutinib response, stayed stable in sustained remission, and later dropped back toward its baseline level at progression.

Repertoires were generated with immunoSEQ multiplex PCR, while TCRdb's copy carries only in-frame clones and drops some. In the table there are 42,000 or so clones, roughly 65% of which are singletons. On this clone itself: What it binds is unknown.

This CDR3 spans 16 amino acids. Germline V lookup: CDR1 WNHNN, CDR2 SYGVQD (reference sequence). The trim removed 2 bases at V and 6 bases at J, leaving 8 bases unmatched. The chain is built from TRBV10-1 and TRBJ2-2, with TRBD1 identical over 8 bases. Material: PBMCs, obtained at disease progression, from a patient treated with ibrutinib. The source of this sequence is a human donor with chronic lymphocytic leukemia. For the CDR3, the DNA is TGCGCCAGCAGTGAGCCGGGACAGGATGGACCCGGGGAGCTGTTTTTT. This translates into CASSEPGQDGPGELFF.